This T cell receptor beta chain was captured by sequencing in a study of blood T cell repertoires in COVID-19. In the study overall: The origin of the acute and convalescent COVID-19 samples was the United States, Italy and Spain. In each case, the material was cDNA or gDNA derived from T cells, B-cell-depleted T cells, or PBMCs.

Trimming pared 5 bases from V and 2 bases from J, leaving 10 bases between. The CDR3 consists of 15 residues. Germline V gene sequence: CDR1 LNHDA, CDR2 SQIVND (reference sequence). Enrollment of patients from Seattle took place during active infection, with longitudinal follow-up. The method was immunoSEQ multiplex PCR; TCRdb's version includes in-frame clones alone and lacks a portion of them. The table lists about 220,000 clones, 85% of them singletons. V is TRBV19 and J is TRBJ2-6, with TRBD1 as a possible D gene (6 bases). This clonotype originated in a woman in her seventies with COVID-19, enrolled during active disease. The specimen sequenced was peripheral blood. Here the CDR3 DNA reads TGTGCCAGTAGTTCCCCAGGGGCTGGGGCCAACGTCCTGACTTTC. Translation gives CASSSPGAGANVLTF.